This TCR beta chain was sequenced during a study of shared T cell receptors in the human thymus. This CDR3 region has 14 residues. Between the trimmed V and J ends, which lost 5 bases and 4 bases, there was a span of 14 bases. Germline V gene sequence: CDR1 MDHEN, CDR2 SYDVKM. Assay used: immunoSEQ multiplex PCR; TCRdb lists only in-frame clones, some missing. The sample shows roughly 410,000 clones, over 90% of them seen only once. The rearrangement joins TRBV28 to TRBJ1-2; D is uncertain. Sequenced input: thymocytes. The source is a human donor. Here the CDR3 DNA reads TGTGCCAGCAGTCCCCCCTTGGGGTTCTATGGCTACACCTTC. It yields the protein CASSPPLGFYGYTF.